A single sample is the source of the 9 T cell receptor beta chains below, sequenced in a study of blood T cell repertoires in COVID-19. The table came from immunoSEQ multiplex PCR; TCRdb's copy has only in-frame clones and leaves some out. The table includes 200,000 to 250,000 clones, approximately 84% detected once. The sequenced material came from peripheral blood. The receptor set was obtained from an elderly woman with acute or convalescent COVID-19.

The rearrangement links TRBV13 to TRBJ1-1; the D gene is possibly TRBD1 (6 bases). V lost 0 bases and J 3 bases, leaving 8 bases between the germline ends. CDR1 PRHDT and CDR2 FYEKMQ come from the germline V gene (reference sequence). The CDR3 length is 14 residues. The CDR3 is CASSLGGADTEAFF. In nucleotides, the CDR3 is TGTGCCAGCAGCTTAGGGGGGGCAGACACTGAAGCTTTCTTT.

The gene calls are TRBV29-1 and TRBJ1-1, with TRBD1 matching 8 bases. Germline lookup yields CDR1 SQVTM and CDR2 ANQGSEA. V was clipped by 7 bases and J by 8 bases; unmatched bases: 6. This CDR3 region has 11 residues. The CDR3 nucleotides are TGCAGCGCCGGACAGGGTGGAGAAGCTTTCTTT. Its protein is CSAGQGGEAFF.

Only a few counts were recorded for this clone. This rearrangement joins TRBV7-9 to TRBJ1-1; D unclear. V lost 7 bases and J lost 1, with 13 bases in between. The CDR3 covers 14 residues. Germline loops: CDR1 SEHNR, CDR2 FQNEAQ (reference sequence). CDR3 sequence reads: CASTTQERNTEAFF. In nucleotides, the CDR3 is TGTGCCAGCACCACCCAGGAAAGGAACACTGAAGCTTTCTTT.

This chain links TRBV7-2 with TRBJ1-4; no reliable D call. This CDR3 contains 16 residues. Per the germline V gene, CDR1 is SGHTA and CDR2 is FQGNSA. Trimming removed 1 base at V and 8 bases at J, with 17 bases between. CDR3 nucleotide sequence: TGTGCCAGCAGCTTAGGCCGATTCCCGGGAGGGGAAAAACTGTTTTTT. Its protein is CASSLGRFPGGEKLFF.

This sequence joins TRBV6-2 or TRBV6-3 and TRBJ2-3; possibly TRBD2 for D (6 bases). Trimming stripped 2 bases from V and 4 bases from J, with 10 bases between. The CDR3 spans 14 residues. CDR1 is MNHEY, CDR2 SVGEGT, per germline. The CDR3: CASSYGWEADTQYF. CDR3 nucleotides: TGTGCCAGCAGTTACGGGTGGGAGGCAGATACGCAGTATTTT.

This clone was observed a single time. The chain carries TRBV7-2 and TRBJ1-2; a possible D gene is TRBD1 (6 bases). Per the germline V gene, CDR1 is SGHTA and CDR2 is FQGNSA. The V gene lost 5 bases and the J gene lost 4 bases, with 17 bases spanning the gap. The CDR3 is 15 residues long. This chain's CDR3 is CASSPPTGLFYGYTF. CDR3 coding DNA: TGTGCCAGCAGCCCTCCGACAGGACTTTTCTATGGCTACACCTTC.

This chain uses TRBV29-1 with TRBJ2-1; 9 bases agree with TRBD1. The germline V gene encodes CDR1 SQVTM and CDR2 ANQGSEA. Trimming removed 5 bases from V and 7 bases from J; junction bases left unmatched: 9. This CDR3 is built from 14 residues. In DNA form, the CDR3 reads TGCAGCGTTCCTGACAGGGGGTTTGAGAATGAGCAGTTCTTC. Its protein is CSVPDRGFENEQFF.

The gene calls are TRBV3-1 (or the pseudogene TRBV3-2) and TRBJ2-5; D unclear. V shed 4 bases and J shed 2 bases, with 5 bases lying between them. Germline assignment: CDR1 LGHDT and CDR2 YNNKEL (reference sequence). This CDR3 has 12 residues. The CDR3 loop is CASSRVQETQYF. The CDR3 DNA reads as TGTGCCAGCAGCCGAGTACAAGAGACCCAGTACTTC.

V is TRBV19 and J is TRBJ1-2; possible D gene TRBD1, 5 bases. V lost 7 bases, J lost 8 bases, and 20 bases lay in between. The CDR3 contains 14 residues. In germline, CDR1 is LNHDA, CDR2 SQIVND (reference sequence). The CDR3 DNA is TGTGCCAGTACACACACACAGGTCCCGAAGGGCTACACCTTC. This gives the protein CASTHTQVPKGYTF.